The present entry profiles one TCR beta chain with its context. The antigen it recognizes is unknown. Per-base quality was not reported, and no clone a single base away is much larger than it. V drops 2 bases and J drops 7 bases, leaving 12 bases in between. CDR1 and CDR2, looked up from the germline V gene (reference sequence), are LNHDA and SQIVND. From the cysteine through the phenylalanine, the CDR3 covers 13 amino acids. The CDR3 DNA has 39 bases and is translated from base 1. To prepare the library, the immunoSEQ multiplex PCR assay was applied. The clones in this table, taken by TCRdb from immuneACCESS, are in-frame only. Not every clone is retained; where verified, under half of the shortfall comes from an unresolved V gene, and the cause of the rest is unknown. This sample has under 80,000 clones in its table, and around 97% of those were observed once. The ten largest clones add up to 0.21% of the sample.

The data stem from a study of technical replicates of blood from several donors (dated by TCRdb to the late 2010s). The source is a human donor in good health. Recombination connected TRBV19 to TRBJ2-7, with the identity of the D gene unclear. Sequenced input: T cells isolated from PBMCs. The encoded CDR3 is CASSITGGGEQYF. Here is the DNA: TGTGCCAGTAGTATAACCGGCGGTGGGGAGCAGTACTTC.